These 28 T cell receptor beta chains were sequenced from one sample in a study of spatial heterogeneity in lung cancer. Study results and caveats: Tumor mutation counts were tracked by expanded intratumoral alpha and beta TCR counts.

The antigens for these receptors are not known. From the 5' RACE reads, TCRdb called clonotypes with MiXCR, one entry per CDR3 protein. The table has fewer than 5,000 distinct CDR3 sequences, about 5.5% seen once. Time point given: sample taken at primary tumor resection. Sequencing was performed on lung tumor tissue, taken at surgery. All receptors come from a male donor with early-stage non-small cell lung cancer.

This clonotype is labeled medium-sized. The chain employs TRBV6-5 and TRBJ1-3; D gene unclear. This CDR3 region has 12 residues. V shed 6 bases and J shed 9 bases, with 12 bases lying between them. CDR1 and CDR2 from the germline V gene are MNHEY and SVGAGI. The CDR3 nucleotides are TGTGCCAGCAGGACCGGGGAGAGCACCATATATTTT. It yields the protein CASRTGESTIYF.

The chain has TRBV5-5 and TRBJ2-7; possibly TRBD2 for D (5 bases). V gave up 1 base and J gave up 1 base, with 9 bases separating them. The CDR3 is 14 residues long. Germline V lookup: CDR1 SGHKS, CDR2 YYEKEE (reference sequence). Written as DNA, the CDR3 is TGTGCCAGCAGCTTGTTACCGGGGTCCTACGAGCAGTACTTC. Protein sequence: CASSLLPGSYEQYF.

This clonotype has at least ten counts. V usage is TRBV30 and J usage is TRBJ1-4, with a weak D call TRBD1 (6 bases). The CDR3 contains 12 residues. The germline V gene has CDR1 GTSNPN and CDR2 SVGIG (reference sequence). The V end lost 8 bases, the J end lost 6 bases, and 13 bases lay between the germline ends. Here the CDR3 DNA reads TGTGCCGGCCAGGGGAGGGATGAAAAACTGTTTTTT. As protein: CAGQGRDEKLFF.

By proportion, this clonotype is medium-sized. CDR3 coding DNA: TGTGCCAGCAGTCCAACTAGCATTGGGGAGCAGTTCTTC. It translates to CASSPTSIGEQFF. This chain uses TRBV3-1 with TRBJ2-1, with D tentatively TRBD2 (6 bases). This CDR3 comprises 13 residues. CDR1 and CDR2 from the germline V gene are LGHDT and YNNKEL (reference sequence). The V end lost 6 bases, the J end lost 10 bases, and 16 bases lay between the germline ends.

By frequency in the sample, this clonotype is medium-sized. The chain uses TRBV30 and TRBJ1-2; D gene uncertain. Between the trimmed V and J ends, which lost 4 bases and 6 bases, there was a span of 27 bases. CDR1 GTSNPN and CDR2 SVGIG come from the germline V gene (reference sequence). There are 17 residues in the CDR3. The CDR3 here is CAWMLPIPPQFRDGYTF. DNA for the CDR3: TGTGCCTGGATGCTCCCCATTCCCCCTCAATTCCGTGATGGCTACACCTTC.

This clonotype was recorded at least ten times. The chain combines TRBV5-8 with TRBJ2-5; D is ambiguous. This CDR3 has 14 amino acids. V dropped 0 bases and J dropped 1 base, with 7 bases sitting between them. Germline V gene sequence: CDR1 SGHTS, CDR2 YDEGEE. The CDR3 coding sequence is TGTGCCAGCAGCTTGGGATATTCCCAAGAGACCCAGTACTTC. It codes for CASSLGYSQETQYF. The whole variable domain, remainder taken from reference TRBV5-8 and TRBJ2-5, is EAGVTQSPTHLIKTRGQQATLRCSPISGHTSVYWYQQALGLGLQFLLWYDEGEERNRGNFPPRFSGRQFPNYSSELNVNALELEDSALYLCASSLGYSQETQYFGPGTRLLVL.

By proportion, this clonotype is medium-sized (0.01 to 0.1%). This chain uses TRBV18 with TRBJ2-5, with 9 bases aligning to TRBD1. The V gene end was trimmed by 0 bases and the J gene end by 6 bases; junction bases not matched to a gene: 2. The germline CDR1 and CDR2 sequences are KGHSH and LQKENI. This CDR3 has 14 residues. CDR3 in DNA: TGTGCCAGCTCACCACCAGGACAGGGGAAGACCCAGTACTTC. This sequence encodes CASSPPGQGKTQYF.

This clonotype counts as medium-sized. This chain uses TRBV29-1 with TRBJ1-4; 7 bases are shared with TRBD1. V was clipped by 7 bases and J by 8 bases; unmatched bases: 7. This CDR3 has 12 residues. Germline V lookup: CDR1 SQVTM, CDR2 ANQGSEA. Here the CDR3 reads CSARGVREKLFF. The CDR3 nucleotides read TGCAGCGCCAGGGGGGTGCGGGAAAAACTGTTTTTT.

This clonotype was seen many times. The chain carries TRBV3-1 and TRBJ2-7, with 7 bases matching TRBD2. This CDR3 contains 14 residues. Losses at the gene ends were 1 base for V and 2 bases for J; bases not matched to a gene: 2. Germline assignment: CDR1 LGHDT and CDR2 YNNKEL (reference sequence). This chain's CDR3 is CASSQAGLAYEQYF. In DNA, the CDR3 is TGTGCCAGCAGCCAAGCAGGACTAGCCTACGAGCAGTACTTC.

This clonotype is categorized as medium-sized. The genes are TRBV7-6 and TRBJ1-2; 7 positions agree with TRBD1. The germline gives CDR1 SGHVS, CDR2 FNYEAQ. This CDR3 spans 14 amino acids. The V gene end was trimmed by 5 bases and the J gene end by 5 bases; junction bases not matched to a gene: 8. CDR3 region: CASSPGTDSYGYTF. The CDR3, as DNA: TGTGCCAGCAGCCCGGGGACAGACTCTTATGGCTACACCTTC. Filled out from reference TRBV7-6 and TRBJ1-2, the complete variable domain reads GAGVSQSPRYKVTKRGQDVALRCDPISGHVSLYWYRQALGQGPEFLTYFNYEAQQDKSGLPNDRFSAERPEGSISTLTIQRTEQRDSAMYRCASSPGTDSYGYTFGSGTRLTVV.

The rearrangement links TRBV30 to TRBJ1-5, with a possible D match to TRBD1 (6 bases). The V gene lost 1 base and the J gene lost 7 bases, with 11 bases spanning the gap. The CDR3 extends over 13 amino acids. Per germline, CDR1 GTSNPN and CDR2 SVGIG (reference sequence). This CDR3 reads CAWSEGTQQPQHF. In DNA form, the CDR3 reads TGTGCCTGGAGTGAGGGGACACAGCAGCCCCAGCATTTT.

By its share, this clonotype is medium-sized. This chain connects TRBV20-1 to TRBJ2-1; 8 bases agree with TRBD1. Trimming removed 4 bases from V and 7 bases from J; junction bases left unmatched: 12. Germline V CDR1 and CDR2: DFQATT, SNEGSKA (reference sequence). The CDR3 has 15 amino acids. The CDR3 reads CSAKRAQGDLNEQFF. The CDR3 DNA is TGCAGTGCTAAGAGGGCACAGGGGGACCTAAATGAGCAGTTCTTC.

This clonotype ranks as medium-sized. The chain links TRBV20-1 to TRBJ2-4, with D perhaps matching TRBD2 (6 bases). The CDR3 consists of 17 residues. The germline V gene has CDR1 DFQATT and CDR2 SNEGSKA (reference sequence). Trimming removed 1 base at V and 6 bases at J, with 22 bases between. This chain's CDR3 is CSARAARITQEGNIQYF. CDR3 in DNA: TGCAGTGCTAGAGCCGCAAGAATAACACAGGAGGGAAACATTCAGTACTTC.

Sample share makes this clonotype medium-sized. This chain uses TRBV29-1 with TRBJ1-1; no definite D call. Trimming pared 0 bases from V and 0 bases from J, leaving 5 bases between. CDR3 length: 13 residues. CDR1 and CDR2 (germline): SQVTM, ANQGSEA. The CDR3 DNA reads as TGCAGCGTTGAAGATCACCTGAACACTGAAGCTTTCTTT. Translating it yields CSVEDHLNTEAFF.

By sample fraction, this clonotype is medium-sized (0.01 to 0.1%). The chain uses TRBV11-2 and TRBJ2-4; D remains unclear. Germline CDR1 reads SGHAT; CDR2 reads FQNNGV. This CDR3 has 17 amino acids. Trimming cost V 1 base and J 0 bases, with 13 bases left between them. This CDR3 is CASSLVTPELAKNIQYF. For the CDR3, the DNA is TGTGCCAGCAGCTTAGTAACGCCAGAACTAGCCAAAAACATTCAGTACTTC.

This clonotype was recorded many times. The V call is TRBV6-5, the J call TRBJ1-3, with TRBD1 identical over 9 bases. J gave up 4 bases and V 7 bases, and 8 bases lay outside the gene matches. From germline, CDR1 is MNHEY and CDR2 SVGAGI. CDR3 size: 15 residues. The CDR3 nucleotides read TGTGCCAGCACGACAGGGGGGGTCGGAGGAAACACCATATATTTT. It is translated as CASTTGGVGGNTIYF.

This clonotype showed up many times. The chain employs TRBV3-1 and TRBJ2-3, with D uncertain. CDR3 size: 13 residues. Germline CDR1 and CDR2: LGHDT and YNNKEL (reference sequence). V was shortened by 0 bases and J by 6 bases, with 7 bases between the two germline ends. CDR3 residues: CASSQDSWDTQYF. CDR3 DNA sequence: TGTGCCAGCAGCCAAGATTCGTGGGATACGCAGTATTTT.

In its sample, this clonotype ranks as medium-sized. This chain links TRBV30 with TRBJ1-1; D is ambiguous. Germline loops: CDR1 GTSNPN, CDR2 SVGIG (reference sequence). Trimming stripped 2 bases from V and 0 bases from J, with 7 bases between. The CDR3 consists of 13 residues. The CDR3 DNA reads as TGTGCCTGGAGTACCAGACTGAACACTGAAGCTTTCTTT. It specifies CAWSTRLNTEAFF. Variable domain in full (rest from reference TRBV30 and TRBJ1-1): SQTIHQWPATLVQPVGSPLSLECTVEGTSNPNLYWYRQAAGRGLQLLFYSVGIGQISSEVPQNLSASRPQDRQFILSSKKLLLSDSGFYLCAWSTRLNTEAFFGQGTRLTVV.

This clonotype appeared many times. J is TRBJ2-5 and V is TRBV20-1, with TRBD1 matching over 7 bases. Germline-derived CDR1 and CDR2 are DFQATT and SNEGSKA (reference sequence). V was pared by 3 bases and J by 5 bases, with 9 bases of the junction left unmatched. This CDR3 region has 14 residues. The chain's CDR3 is CSARKGTVRETQYF. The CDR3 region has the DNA TGCAGTGCTAGGAAGGGGACAGTCAGGGAGACCCAGTACTTC.

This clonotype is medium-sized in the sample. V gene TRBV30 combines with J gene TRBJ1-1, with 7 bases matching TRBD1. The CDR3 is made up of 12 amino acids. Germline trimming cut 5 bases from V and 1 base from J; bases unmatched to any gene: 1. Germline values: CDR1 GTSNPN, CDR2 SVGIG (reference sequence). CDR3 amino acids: CAWGTENTEAFF. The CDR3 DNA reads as TGTGCCTGGGGGACAGAGAACACTGAAGCTTTCTTT.

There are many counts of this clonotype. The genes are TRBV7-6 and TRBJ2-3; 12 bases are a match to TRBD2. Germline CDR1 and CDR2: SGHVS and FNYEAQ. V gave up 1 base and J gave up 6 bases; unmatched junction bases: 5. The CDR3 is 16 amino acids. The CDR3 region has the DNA TGTGCCAGCAGCTTAGGGACTAGCGGGGCTCGGGATACGCAGTATTTT. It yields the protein CASSLGTSGARDTQYF.

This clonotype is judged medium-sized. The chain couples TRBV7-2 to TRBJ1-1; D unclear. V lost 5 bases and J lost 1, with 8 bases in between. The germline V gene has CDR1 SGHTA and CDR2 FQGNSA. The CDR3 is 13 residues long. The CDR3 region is CASSPFGNTEAFF. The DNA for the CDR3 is TGTGCCAGCAGCCCCTTTGGGAACACTGAAGCTTTCTTT. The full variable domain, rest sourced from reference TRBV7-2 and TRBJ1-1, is GAGVSQSPSNKVTEKGKDVELRCDPISGHTALYWYRQSLGQGLEFLIYFQGNSAPDKSGLPSDRFSAERTGGSVSTLTIQRTQQEDSAVYLCASSPFGNTEAFFGQGTRLTVV.

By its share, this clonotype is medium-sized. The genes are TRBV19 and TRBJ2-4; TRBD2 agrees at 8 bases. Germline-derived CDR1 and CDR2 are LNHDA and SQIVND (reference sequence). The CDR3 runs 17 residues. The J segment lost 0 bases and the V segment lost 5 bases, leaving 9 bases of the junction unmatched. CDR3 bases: TGTGCCAGTAGTGTCTCTTCTAGCGGGCTAGCCAAAAACATTCAGTACTTC. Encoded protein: CASSVSSSGLAKNIQYF.

This chain's CDR3 is CASSPGTIPYEQYF. CDR3 bases: TGTGCCAGCAGCCCCGGGACTATACCCTACGAGCAGTACTTC. This chain uses TRBV7-2 with TRBJ2-7; 7 bases are shared with TRBD2. This CDR3 spans 14 amino acids. Per the germline V gene, CDR1 is SGHTA and CDR2 is FQGNSA. V was clipped by 5 bases and J by 2 bases; unmatched bases: 6. Supplemented by reference TRBV7-2 and TRBJ2-7, the full variable domain reads GAGVSQSPSNKVTEKGKDVELRCDPISGHTALYWYRQSLGQGLEFLIYFQGNSAPDKSGLPSDRFSAERTGGSVSTLTIQRTQQEDSAVYLCASSPGTIPYEQYFGPGTRLTVT.

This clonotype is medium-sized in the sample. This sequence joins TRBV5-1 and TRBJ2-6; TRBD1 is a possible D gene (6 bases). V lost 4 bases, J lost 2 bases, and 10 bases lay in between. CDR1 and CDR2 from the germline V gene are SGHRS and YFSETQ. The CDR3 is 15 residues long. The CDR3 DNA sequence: TGCGCCAGCAGCCTTGGACAGCCTGGGGCCAACGTCCTGACTTTC. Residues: CASSLGQPGANVLTF.

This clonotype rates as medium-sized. This CDR3 is CASSAMTDEQYF. The CDR3 DNA follows: TGTGCCAGCTCAGCCATGACAGACGAGCAGTACTTC. This chain joins TRBV18 and TRBJ2-7, with D possibly matching TRBD1 (5 bases). The CDR3 contains 12 residues. The germline V and J ends were trimmed by 5 bases and 5 bases, with 10 bases remaining between them. Germline values: CDR1 KGHSH, CDR2 LQKENI.

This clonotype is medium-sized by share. This chain's CDR3 is CAISEQAGGREQYF. The CDR3 DNA is TGTGCCATCAGTGAGCAGGCAGGCGGGCGCGAGCAGTACTTC. The chain has TRBV10-3 and TRBJ2-7; weak D call: TRBD2 (5 bases). The CDR3 loop spans 14 amino acids. Germline values: CDR1 ENHRY, CDR2 SYGVKD. Trimming took 2 bases from V and 6 from J, leaving 14 bases between them.

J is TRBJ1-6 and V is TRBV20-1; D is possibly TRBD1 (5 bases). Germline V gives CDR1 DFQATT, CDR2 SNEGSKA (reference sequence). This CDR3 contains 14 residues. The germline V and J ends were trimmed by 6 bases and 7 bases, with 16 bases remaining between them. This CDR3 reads CSATRDPGNSPLHF. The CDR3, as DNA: TGCAGTGCAACCCGGGACCCTGGGAATTCACCCCTCCACTTT.